The T cell receptor (beta chain) described here comes from a study of T cell repertoires in cytomegalovirus infection (dated by TCRdb to the late 2010s). With respect to the entire study: Peptide stimulations targeted recently identified HLA-C-restricted CMV epitopes, whose presentation resists viral immunomodulation, together with well-studied HLA-B-restricted epitopes. Donor HLA type was relevant to the analysis, as public TCR beta signatures indicated carriage of CMV infection together with the matching HLA type.

What the treatment or condition label conveys for this sample: in vitro stimulation with specific CMV peptide epitopes to enrich CMV-specific T cells. Study-wide findings and limitations: The ex vivo response was dominated by HLA-C-restricted CMV-specific TCR beta clonotypes, which also provided the single most frequent clonotype in two of eight donors. Carriers of CMV infection plus the relevant HLA type were discriminated by the cumulative frequency of public TCR beta family members in the study cohort and in an independent roughly 340-donor cohort.

From the cysteine through the phenylalanine, the CDR3 covers 13 amino acids. CDR3 DNA only is kept here, 39 bases in frame from base 1. Trimming takes 6 bases off V and 1 base off J; junction bases not matched to a gene: 3. Reading the germline V gene (reference sequence) gives CDR1 DFQATT and CDR2 SNEGSKA. The instrument was an Illumina HiSeq 1500. Clones were called with MiXCR by TCRdb after fastp trimmed the public reads at Q25, and only in-frame beta chains were retained. Duplicate CDR3 protein sequences are folded into a single record with the most common DNA and genes. The sample table lists about 740,000 distinct CDR3 sequences, around 31% of them with a count of one. Roughly 20% of the sample comes from the top ten. In regard to this clonotype: Its binding antigen is unknown. No clone much larger than this one lies a single base away; base qualities are absent.

The sequence came from a human donor in good health (CMV status not recorded). Some clones in this sample may be carry-over from other donors' samples. Recombination joined TRBV20-1 with TRBJ1-5; TRBD1 agrees with 7 junctional bases. The input for sequencing was cultured PBMCs, taken from culture after CMV antigen stimulation. The sequenced DNA is TGCAGTGCCCCGACAGGGAGCAATCAGCCCCAGCATTTT. This codes for CSAPTGSNQPQHF.